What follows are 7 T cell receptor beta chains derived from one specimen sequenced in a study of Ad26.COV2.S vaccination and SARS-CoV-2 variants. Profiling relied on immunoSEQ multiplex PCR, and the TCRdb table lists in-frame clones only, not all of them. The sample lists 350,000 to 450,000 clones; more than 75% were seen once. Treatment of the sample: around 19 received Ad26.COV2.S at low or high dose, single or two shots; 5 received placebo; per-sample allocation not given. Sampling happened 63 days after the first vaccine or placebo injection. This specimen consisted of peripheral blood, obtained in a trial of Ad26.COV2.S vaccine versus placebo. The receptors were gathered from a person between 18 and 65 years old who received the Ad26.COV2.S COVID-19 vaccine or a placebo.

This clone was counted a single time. The DNA of the CDR3 is TGTGCCAGCAGTTCCCGTGCAGATACGCAGTATTTT. Its protein is CASSSRADTQYF. V is TRBV6-5 and J is TRBJ2-3; D ambiguous. The ends were cut back, 4 bases at V and 4 bases at J, with 6 bases in the middle. Germline-derived CDR1 and CDR2 are MNHEY and SVGAGI. This CDR3 contains 12 residues.

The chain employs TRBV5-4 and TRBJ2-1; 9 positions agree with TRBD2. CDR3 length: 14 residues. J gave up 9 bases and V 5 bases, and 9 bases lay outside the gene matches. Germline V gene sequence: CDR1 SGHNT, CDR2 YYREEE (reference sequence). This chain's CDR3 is CASSYSGGQFEQFF. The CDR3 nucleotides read TGTGCCAGCAGTTATAGCGGGGGCCAGTTTGAGCAGTTCTTC.

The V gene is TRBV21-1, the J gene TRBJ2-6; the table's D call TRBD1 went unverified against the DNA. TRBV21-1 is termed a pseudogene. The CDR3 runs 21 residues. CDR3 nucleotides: TGTGCCAGCAGCAAAGAAATCAACAGGCCGCCCCGCCGCTCTGGGGCCAACGTCCTGACTTTC. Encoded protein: CASSKEINRPPRRSGANVLTF.

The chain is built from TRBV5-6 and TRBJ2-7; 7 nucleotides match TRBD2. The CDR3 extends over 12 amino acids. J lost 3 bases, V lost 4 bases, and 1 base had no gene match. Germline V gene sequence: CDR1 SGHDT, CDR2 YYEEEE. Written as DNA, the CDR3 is TGTGCCAGCAGCCGGGACTACTACGAGCAGTACTTC. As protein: CASSRDYYEQYF.

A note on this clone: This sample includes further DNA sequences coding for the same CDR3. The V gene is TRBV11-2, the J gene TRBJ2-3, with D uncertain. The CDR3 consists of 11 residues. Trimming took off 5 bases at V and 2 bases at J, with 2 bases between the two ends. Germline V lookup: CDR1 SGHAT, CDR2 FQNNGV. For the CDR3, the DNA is TGTGCCAGCAGCCCCACAGATACGCAGTATTTT. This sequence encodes CASSPTDTQYF.

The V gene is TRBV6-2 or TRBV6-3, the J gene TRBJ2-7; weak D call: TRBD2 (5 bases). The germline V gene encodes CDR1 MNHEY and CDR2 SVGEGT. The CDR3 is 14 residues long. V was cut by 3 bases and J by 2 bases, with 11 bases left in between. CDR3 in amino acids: CASSYTEGPYEQYF. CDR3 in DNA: TGTGCCAGCAGTTATACCGAGGGTCCCTACGAGCAGTACTTC.

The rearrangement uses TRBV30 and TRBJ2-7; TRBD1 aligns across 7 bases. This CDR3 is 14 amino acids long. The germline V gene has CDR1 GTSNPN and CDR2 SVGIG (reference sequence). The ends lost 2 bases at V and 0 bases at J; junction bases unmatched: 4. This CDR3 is CAWSSAGGSYEQYF. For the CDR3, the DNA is TGTGCCTGGAGTTCCGCAGGGGGCTCCTACGAGCAGTACTTC.